This T cell receptor (beta chain) is drawn from a study of patients and donors after allogeneic stem cell transplantation. One entry per CDR3 protein, called by TCRdb with MiXCR from the RT-PCR reads. The data show about 230,000 distinct CDR3 sequences, roughly 14% seen once. The CDR3 length is 15 residues. Losses at the gene ends were 9 bases for V and 5 bases for J; bases not matched to a gene: 14. The germline V gene encodes CDR1 MNHNS and CDR2 SASEGT. The chain combines TRBV6-1 with TRBJ2-3; 7 bases map to TRBD1. The sample comprised blood, either unsorted or a sorted T cell fraction (not recorded which). The TCR originated in a human donor who was either an allogeneic HSCT recipient or a stem cell or donor lymphocyte infusion donor (not recorded which). It is not recorded whose cells these are; they may come from a transplant donor. CDR3 DNA: TGTGCCAGTGCCCAGGGGGATTGGGTTTTAGATACGCAGTATTTT. This sequence encodes CASAQGDWVLDTQYF.